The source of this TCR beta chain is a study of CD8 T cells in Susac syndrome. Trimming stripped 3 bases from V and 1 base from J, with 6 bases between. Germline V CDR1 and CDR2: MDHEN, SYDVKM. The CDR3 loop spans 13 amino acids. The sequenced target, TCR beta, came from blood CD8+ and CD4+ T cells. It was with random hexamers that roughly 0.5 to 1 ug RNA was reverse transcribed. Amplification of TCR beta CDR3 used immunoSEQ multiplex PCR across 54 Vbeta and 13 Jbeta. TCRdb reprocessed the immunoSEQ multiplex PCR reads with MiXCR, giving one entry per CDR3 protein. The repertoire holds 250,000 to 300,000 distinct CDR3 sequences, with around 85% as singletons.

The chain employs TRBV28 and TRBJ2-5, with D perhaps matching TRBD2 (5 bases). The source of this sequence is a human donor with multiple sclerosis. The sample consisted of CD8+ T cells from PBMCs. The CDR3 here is CASSFGIQETQYF. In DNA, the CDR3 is TGTGCCAGCAGTTTCGGGATCCAAGAGACCCAGTACTTC. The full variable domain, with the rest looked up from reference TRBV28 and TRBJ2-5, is DVKVTQSSRYLVKRTGEKVFLECVQDMDHENMFWYRQDPGLGLRLIYFSYDVKMKEKGDIPEGYSVSREKKERFSLILESASTNQTSMYLCASSFGIQETQYFGPGTRLLVL.